This TCR beta chain was identified during a study of shared clonotypes between healthy human individuals. Study information: The study used three CD4 naive, three CD4 memory, two CD8 naive and one CD8 memory plate per donor.

The CDR3 extends over 12 amino acids. Between the trimmed V and J ends, which lost 2 bases and 7 bases, there was a span of 9 bases. CDR1 is MDHEN, CDR2 SYDVKM, per germline. Some clones are missing from TCRdb's copy, which holds only in-frame ones; the method was immunoSEQ multiplex PCR. The table has fewer than 3 million clones, about 90% seen once. Study results and limitations: Shared clonotypes: about 5.3% naive CD4, about 3.5% naive CD8, roughly 2.4% memory CD4, approximately 0.41% memory CD8. Memory subsets had estimated richness that was generally smaller than that of naive subsets.

To note about this clone: Its antigen is currently unknown. The same CDR3 arises from other DNA sequences in this sample as well.

Investigators divided CD4+ cells into CD45RA+ naive and CD45RA-negative memory subsets. J is TRBJ2-7 and V is TRBV28; possibly TRBD2 for D (6 bases). The sequenced sample was naive CD4+ T cells from PBMCs. Subset reported: CD45RA+ positively selected. This TCR was sampled from a man between 18 and 29 years old in good health. Some clones in this sample may be carry-over from other donors' samples. The CDR3 nucleotides are TGTGCCAGCAGTTTAGCGGGACGGGAGCAGTACTTC. Protein product: CASSLAGREQYF.